This passage covers 28 T cell receptor beta chains from one sample sequenced in a study of blood T cell repertoires in COVID-19. Here immunoSEQ multiplex PCR was the method, and the copy in TCRdb shows in-frame clones only, minus some. Among around 130,000 clones, 88% were seen once, and the ten largest hold more than 2.5%. Sequences were obtained from peripheral blood. The receptors originated from a human donor with COVID-19, enrolled during active disease. The donor label of this sample is uncertain.

DNA for the CDR3: TGTGCCAGCGATATCACAGGGGATAATTCACCCCTCCACTTT. Protein product: CASDITGDNSPLHF. This chain links TRBV28 with TRBJ1-6, with TRBD1 matching 7 bases. Trimming cost V 8 bases and J 5 bases; bases outside gene matches: 6. This CDR3 contains 14 residues. Germline V CDR1 and CDR2: MDHEN, SYDVKM. The full variable domain, completed using reference TRBV28 and TRBJ1-6, is DVKVTQSSRYLVKRTGEKVFLECVQDMDHENMFWYRQDPGLGLRLIYFSYDVKMKEKGDIPEGYSVSREKKERFSLILESASTNQTSMYLCASDITGDNSPLHFGNGTRLTVT.

V gene TRBV6-6 combines with J gene TRBJ2-2, with 7 bases identical to TRBD2. CDR3 size: 17 residues. J lost 3 bases, V lost 5 bases, and 12 bases had no gene match. Germline V gene data show CDR1 as MNHNY and CDR2 as SVGAGI (reference sequence). CDR3 sequence (DNA): TGTGCCAGCAGTCCACTCCTACGGGCGGGGGACACCGGGGAGCTGTTTTTT. Its protein is CASSPLLRAGDTGELFF.

The chain combines TRBV2 with TRBJ1-6; weak D call: TRBD1 (6 bases). CDR3 size: 15 residues. Germline V gene lookup returns CDR1 SNHLY and CDR2 FYNNEI. V was cut by 6 bases and J by 5 bases, with 14 bases left in between. The CDR3 spells CASRGRQEHNSPLHF. The CDR3 nucleotides read TGTGCCAGCAGAGGCCGACAGGAACATAATTCACCCCTCCACTTT.

The chain employs TRBV6-1 and TRBJ2-7, with 14 bases lining up with TRBD2. This CDR3 has 17 amino acids. CDR1 is MNHNS, CDR2 SASEGT, per germline. V was pared by 2 bases and J by 0 bases, with 3 bases of the junction left unmatched. CDR3 sequence reads: CASSEPGLAGDSYEQYF. CDR3 coding DNA: TGTGCCAGCAGTGAACCGGGACTAGCGGGGGACTCCTACGAGCAGTACTTC.

The chain joins TRBV5-1 to TRBJ1-3; no clear D. This CDR3 contains 15 residues. The V and J ends lost 1 base and 1 base respectively, with 9 bases between them. Germline V gene data show CDR1 as SGHRS and CDR2 as YFSETQ. CDR3 protein: CASSLMESSGNTIYF. DNA of the CDR3: TGCGCCAGCAGCTTGATGGAGAGTTCTGGAAACACCATATATTTT.

The V and J genes are TRBV30 and TRBJ1-2; D not certain. The CDR3 is made up of 12 amino acids. V shed 3 bases and J shed 4 bases, with 9 bases lying between them. The germline V gene encodes CDR1 GTSNPN and CDR2 SVGIG (reference sequence). This CDR3 reads CAWSRRGYGYTF. Written as DNA, the CDR3 is TGTGCCTGGAGCAGACGGGGCTATGGCTACACCTTC.

The genes are TRBV18 and TRBJ1-2; D is perhaps TRBD1 (6 bases). This CDR3 has 16 residues. V gave up 1 base and J gave up 3 bases, with 15 bases separating them. Germline-derived CDR1 and CDR2 are KGHSH and LQKENI. This CDR3 reads CASSPLPPRGDYGYTF. The DNA of the CDR3 is TGTGCCAGCTCACCACTCCCCCCCAGGGGAGACTATGGCTACACCTTC.

This rearrangement joins TRBV3-1 (or the pseudogene TRBV3-2) to TRBJ2-1, with 11 bases matching TRBD2. The CDR3 runs 15 residues. Trimming removed 4 bases from V and 10 bases from J; junction bases left unmatched: 9. Germline lookup yields CDR1 LGHDT and CDR2 YNNKEL (reference sequence). CDR3 DNA: TGTGCCAGCAGCCGGCGTAGCGGGGGGGACGAGGAGCAGTTCTTC. Protein: CASSRRSGGDEEQFF.

This chain joins TRBV3-1 (or the pseudogene TRBV3-2) and TRBJ1-1, with TRBD1 matching 7 bases. The germline gives CDR1 LGHDT, CDR2 YNNKEL (reference sequence). With 4 bases clipped from V and 5 bases from J, the junction kept 10 bases outside the gene matches. The CDR3 consists of 15 residues. The CDR3 protein is CASSPPQGLGTEAFF. The CDR3 coding sequence is TGTGCCAGCAGCCCCCCACAGGGGTTGGGGACTGAAGCTTTCTTT.

The CDR3 DNA is TGCGCCAGCAGCTTGAGTGTGGGGGGGCTAGATGGCTACACCTTC. Protein product: CASSLSVGGLDGYTF. The rearrangement uses TRBV5-1 and TRBJ1-2, with TRBD1 as a possible D gene (6 bases). Germline CDR1 is SGHRS and CDR2 is YFSETQ. The CDR3 runs to 15 residues. Between the trimmed V and J ends, which lost 1 base and 6 bases, there was a span of 16 bases.

This sequence joins TRBV11-2 and TRBJ2-2, with TRBD1 as a possible D gene (6 bases). This CDR3 has 15 residues. Germline CDR1 reads SGHAT; CDR2 reads FQNNGV. With 1 base removed from V and 6 bases from J, the gap between germline ends came to 12 bases. In nucleotides, the CDR3 is TGTGCCAGCAGCTTAGCTATTCAGGGGCCCGGGGAGCTGTTTTTT. It specifies CASSLAIQGPGELFF.

The sample holds one count of this clone. The rearrangement uses TRBV10-2 and TRBJ2-5, with a tentative D call TRBD2 (6 bases). The CDR3 is 13 amino acids. V was clipped by 9 bases and J by 7 bases, with 18 bases between them. Germline V CDR1 and CDR2: WSHSY, SAAADI. The CDR3 DNA sequence: TGCGCCAGTAAGGACACCGGGGGTGGGACCCAGTACTTC. This translates into CASKDTGGGTQYF.

The chain has TRBV5-5 and TRBJ1-1, with D perhaps matching TRBD1 (6 bases). Germline lookup yields CDR1 SGHKS and CDR2 YYEKEE (reference sequence). Between the trimmed V and J ends, which lost 1 base and 5 bases, there was a span of 21 bases. This CDR3 has 17 amino acids. Written as DNA, the CDR3 is TGTGCCAGCAGCTTGTTAGGGGGGGCCGAATCAAGGACTGAAGCTTTCTTT. Its translation is CASSLLGGAESRTEAFF.

The V gene is TRBV6-4, the J gene TRBJ2-3; 8 bases are shared with TRBD2. There are 15 residues in the CDR3. V dropped 2 bases and J dropped 3; count of bases not matched to a gene: 4. Per germline, CDR1 MRHNA and CDR2 SNTAGT. The CDR3 protein is CASSDGRGETDTQYF. For the CDR3, the DNA is TGTGCCAGCAGTGACGGGCGGGGGGAGACAGATACGCAGTATTTT.

This chain links TRBV6-5 with TRBJ2-3, with TRBD2 identical over 8 bases. The CDR3 is 14 residues long. The germline CDR1 and CDR2 sequences are MNHEY and SVGAGI. With 5 bases clipped from V and 6 bases from J, the junction kept 7 bases outside the gene matches. CDR3 coding DNA: TGTGCCAGCAGTACCGGACTAGCCTCGGATACGCAGTATTTT. Amino acids: CASSTGLASDTQYF.

The chain couples TRBV19 to TRBJ2-6, with TRBD1 matching 7 bases. The V gene end was trimmed by 9 bases and the J gene end by 0 bases; junction bases not matched to a gene: 8. This CDR3 is 16 amino acids long. CDR1 is LNHDA, CDR2 SQIVND, per germline (reference sequence). The CDR3 coding sequence is TGTGCCAGCCTGACAGGGAAAAGCTCTGGGGCCAACGTCCTGACTTTC. Its translation: CASLTGKSSGANVLTF.

The chain carries TRBV5-6 and TRBJ1-1, with D possibly matching TRBD1 (5 bases). V dropped 5 bases and J dropped 3 bases, with 17 bases sitting between them. Per germline, CDR1 SGHDT and CDR2 YYEEEE. The CDR3 has 15 amino acids. CDR3: CASSPRGAPDTEAFF. The CDR3 DNA sequence: TGTGCCAGCAGTCCTCGTGGGGCGCCGGACACTGAAGCTTTCTTT.

The genes are TRBV11-3 and TRBJ2-5; 7 nucleotides match TRBD2. The CDR3 spans 14 residues. V dropped 1 base and J dropped 4; count of bases not matched to a gene: 3. Germline loops: CDR1 SGHNT, CDR2 YENEEA. CDR3 nucleotide sequence: TGTGCCAGCAGCTTAGGGGGAGGGCGAGAGACCCAGTACTTC. Translation gives CASSLGGGRETQYF.

In its sample, this clone was seen once. The V call is TRBV4-1, the J call TRBJ2-7; D is perhaps TRBD2 (5 bases). V lost 4 bases to trimming and J lost 2 bases, with 12 bases between them. The germline gives CDR1 MGHRA, CDR2 YSYEKL. The CDR3 is made up of 14 amino acids. The CDR3 here is CASSLLGDTYEQYF. The CDR3 DNA reads as TGCGCCAGCAGCCTCTTGGGAGATACCTACGAGCAGTACTTC.

This sequence joins TRBV3-1 (or the pseudogene TRBV3-2) and TRBJ1-2; no clear D. This CDR3 is built from 13 residues. The germline V gene encodes CDR1 LGHDT and CDR2 YNNKEL (reference sequence). V lost 4 bases and J lost 2, with 8 bases in between. The CDR3 loop reads CASSPSGNYGYTF. Here the CDR3 DNA reads TGTGCCAGCAGCCCCAGCGGGAACTATGGCTACACCTTC.

This clone appeared a few times. J is TRBJ2-7 and V is TRBV2; TRBD2 matches at 7 bases. The junction had 5 bases not matched to a gene; V was cut back by 9 bases and J by 3 bases. CDR1 is SNHLY, CDR2 FYNNEI, per germline. This CDR3 is built from 12 residues. In DNA, the CDR3 is TGTGCCAGTGGACTAGATCTCTACGAGCAGTACTTC. Protein product: CASGLDLYEQYF.

This rearrangement joins TRBV5-1 to TRBJ2-6; tentatively, D is TRBD2 (6 bases). V gave up 5 bases and J gave up 3 bases, with 15 bases separating them. The CDR3 extends over 16 amino acids. Germline V gene lookup returns CDR1 SGHRS and CDR2 YFSETQ. The DNA of the CDR3 is TGCGCCAGCAGGCTGCAGGGAGGCGGTGGGGCCAACGTCCTGACTTTC. Encoded protein: CASRLQGGGGANVLTF.

The V and J genes are TRBV7-6 and TRBJ1-2, with TRBD1 matching over 7 bases. CDR3 length equals 15 residues. Unmatched junction bases numbered 2, after V lost 1 base and J lost 0 bases. Per the germline V gene, CDR1 is SGHVS and CDR2 is FNYEAQ. The DNA for the CDR3 is TGTGCCAGCAGCTTAGGGGACAGCCCTAACTATGGCTACACCTTC. This sequence encodes CASSLGDSPNYGYTF. Full variable domain (remainder filled in from reference TRBV7-6 and TRBJ1-2): GAGVSQSPRYKVTKRGQDVALRCDPISGHVSLYWYRQALGQGPEFLTYFNYEAQQDKSGLPNDRFSAERPEGSISTLTIQRTEQRDSAMYRCASSLGDSPNYGYTFGSGTRLTVV.

This rearrangement joins TRBV27 to TRBJ2-3; a possible D gene is TRBD1 (5 bases). The CDR3 sequence is 14 residues long. With 6 bases removed from V and 0 bases from J, the gap between germline ends came to 10 bases. Germline V lookup: CDR1 MNHEY, CDR2 SMNVEV (reference sequence). CDR3 coding DNA: TGTGCCAGCAGACGGACAATAAGCACAGATACGCAGTATTTT. This translates into CASRRTISTDTQYF.

The chain uses TRBV6-5 and TRBJ1-1; 9 nucleotides agree with TRBD1. The CDR3 is made up of 14 amino acids. The germline gives CDR1 MNHEY, CDR2 SVGAGI. The ends lost 5 bases at V and 5 bases at J; junction bases unmatched: 6. The chain's CDR3 is CASSSGTGRTEAFF. In DNA, the CDR3 is TGTGCCAGCAGTAGCGGGACAGGGCGGACTGAAGCTTTCTTT.

The CDR3 spells CASSLNPQGQETQYF. The CDR3 DNA follows: TGTGCCAGCAGCTTAAACCCACAGGGCCAAGAGACCCAGTACTTC. V and J are TRBV7-3 and TRBJ2-5; D is perhaps TRBD1 (6 bases). Germline V gene lookup returns CDR1 SGHTA and CDR2 FQGTGA. This CDR3 is built from 15 residues. V was pared by 1 base and J by 1 base, with 10 bases between.

The CDR3 loop reads CASSEGSASGYSGANVLTF. The CDR3, as DNA: TGCGCCAGCAGTGAGGGTTCGGCTAGCGGGTACTCTGGGGCCAACGTCCTGACTTTC. The V and J genes are TRBV10-2 and TRBJ2-6; 8 bases are shared with TRBD2. This CDR3 has 19 amino acids. Germline lookup yields CDR1 WSHSY and CDR2 SAAADI. V lost 2 bases, J lost 0 bases, and 9 bases stayed unmatched.

V usage is TRBV7-9 and J usage is TRBJ2-3; the D gene is possibly TRBD2 (5 bases). V lost 6 bases and J lost 4, with 8 bases in between. The germline gives CDR1 SEHNR, CDR2 FQNEAQ (reference sequence). The CDR3 runs to 12 residues. The CDR3 sequence is CASRLLADTQYF. CDR3 DNA sequence: TGTGCCAGCAGATTACTAGCAGATACGCAGTATTTT.